This T cell receptor beta chain emerged from a study of cytomegalovirus exposure and HLA in healthy donors. PCR amplification relied on 60 Vbeta primers (plus 13 Jbeta primers). The assay was immunoSEQ multiplex PCR, and TCRdb's table has in-frame clones only and misses some. Of 60,000 to 70,000 clones listed, less than 80% are singletons. The sequenced material came from PBMCs. The TCR sequence derives from a woman in her forties or fifties in good health and CMV-seronegative.

The CDR3 nucleotides are TGTGCCGCCCACTCTGCGGGCCCTGGGGCCAACGTCCTGACTTTC. As protein: CAAHSAGPGANVLTF. V gene TRBV5-4 combines with J gene TRBJ2-6; a possible D gene is TRBD2 (5 bases). Trimming took off 10 bases at V and 2 bases at J, with 16 bases between the two ends. The germline CDR1 and CDR2 sequences are SGHNT and YYREEE (reference sequence). The CDR3 covers 15 residues.